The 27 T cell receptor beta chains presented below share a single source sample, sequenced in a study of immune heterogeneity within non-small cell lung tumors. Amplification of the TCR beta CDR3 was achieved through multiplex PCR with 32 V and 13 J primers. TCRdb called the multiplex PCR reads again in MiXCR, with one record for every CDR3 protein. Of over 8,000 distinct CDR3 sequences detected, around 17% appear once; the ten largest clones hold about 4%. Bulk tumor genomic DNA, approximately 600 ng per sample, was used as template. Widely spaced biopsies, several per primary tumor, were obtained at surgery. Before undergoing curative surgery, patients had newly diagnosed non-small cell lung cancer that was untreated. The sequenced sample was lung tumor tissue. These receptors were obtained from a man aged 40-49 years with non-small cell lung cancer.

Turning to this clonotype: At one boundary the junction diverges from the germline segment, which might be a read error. The CDR3 nucleotides read TGTGCCAGCAGTCCAGTTTCCGGGACAGGGGACCCCGAGCAGCACTTC. Its translation: CASSPVSGTGDPEQHF. The chain uses TRBV12-3 or TRBV12-4 and TRBJ2-7; 10 bases align to TRBD1. CDR3 length: 16 amino acids.

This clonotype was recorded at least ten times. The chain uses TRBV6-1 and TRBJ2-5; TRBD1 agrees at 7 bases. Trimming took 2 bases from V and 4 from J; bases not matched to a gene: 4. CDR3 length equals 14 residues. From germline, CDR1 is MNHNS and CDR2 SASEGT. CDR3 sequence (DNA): TGTGCCAGCAGTGAACAAGGGGGCGCAGAGACCCAGTACTTC. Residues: CASSEQGGAETQYF.

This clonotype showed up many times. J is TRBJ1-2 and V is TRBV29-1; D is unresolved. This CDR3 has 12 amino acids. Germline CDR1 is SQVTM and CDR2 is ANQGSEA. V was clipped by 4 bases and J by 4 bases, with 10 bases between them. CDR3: CSVGGDFYGYTF. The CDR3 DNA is TGCAGCGTTGGAGGAGATTTCTATGGCTACACCTTC.

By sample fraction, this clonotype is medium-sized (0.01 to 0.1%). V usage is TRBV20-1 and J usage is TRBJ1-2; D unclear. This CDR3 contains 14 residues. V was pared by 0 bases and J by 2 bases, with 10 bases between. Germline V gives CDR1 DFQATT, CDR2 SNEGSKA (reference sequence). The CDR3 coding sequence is TGCAGTGCTAGAGATCGGCCGGTGAACTATGGCTACACCTTC. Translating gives CSARDRPVNYGYTF.

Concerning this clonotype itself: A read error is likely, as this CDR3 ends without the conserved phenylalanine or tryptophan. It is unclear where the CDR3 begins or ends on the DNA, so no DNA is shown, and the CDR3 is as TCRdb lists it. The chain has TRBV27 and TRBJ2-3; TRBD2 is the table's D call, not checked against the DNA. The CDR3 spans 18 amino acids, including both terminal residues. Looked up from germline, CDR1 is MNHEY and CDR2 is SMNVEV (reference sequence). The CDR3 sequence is CASSSYLSPETTEQYFGP.

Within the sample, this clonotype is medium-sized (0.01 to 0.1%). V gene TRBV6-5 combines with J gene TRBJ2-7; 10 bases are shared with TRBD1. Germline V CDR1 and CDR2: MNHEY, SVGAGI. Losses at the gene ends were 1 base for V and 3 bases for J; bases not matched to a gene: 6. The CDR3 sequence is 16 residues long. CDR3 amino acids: CASSYLGQGFLYEQYF. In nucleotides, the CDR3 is TGTGCCAGCAGTTACTTGGGACAGGGGTTTCTCTACGAGCAGTACTTC.

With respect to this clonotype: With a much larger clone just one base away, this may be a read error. As DNA, the CDR3 is TGCGTCAGCAGTGGCCTGGGACAGGGGAACACTGAAGCTTTCTTT. This sequence encodes CVSSGLGQGNTEAFF. The chain joins TRBV10-1 to TRBJ1-1; TRBD1 matches at 9 bases. CDR1 and CDR2 (germline): WNHNN, SYGVQD (reference sequence). The CDR3 extends over 15 amino acids.

CDR3 DNA sequence: TGTGCCAGCAGCTTGGAGGCAGGGCCTAGGGGGAACGAGCAGTACTTC. It specifies CASSLEAGPRGNEQYF. The V and J genes are TRBV5-4 and TRBJ2-7, with a possible D match to TRBD1 (6 bases). The V end lost 0 bases, the J end lost 5 bases, and 18 bases lay between the germline ends. This CDR3 region has 16 residues. Germline V gene data show CDR1 as SGHNT and CDR2 as YYREEE (reference sequence).

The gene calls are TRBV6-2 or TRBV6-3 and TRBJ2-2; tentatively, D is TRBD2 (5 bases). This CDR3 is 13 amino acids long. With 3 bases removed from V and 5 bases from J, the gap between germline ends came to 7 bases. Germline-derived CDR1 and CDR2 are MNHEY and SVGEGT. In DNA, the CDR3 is TGTGCCAGCAGTTATCGCGGGACCGGGGAGCTGTTTTTT. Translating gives CASSYRGTGELFF.

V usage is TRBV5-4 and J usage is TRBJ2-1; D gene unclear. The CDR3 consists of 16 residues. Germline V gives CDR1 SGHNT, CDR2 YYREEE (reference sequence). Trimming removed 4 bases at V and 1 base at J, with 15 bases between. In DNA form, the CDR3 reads TGTGCCAGCAGCCCGGCGCGTACGAATTCCTACAATGAGCAGTTCTTC. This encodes CASSPARTNSYNEQFF.

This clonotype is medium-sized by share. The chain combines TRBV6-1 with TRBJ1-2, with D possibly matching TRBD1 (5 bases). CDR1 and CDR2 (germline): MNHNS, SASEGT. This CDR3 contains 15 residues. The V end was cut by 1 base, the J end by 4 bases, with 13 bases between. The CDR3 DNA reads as TGTGCCAGCAGTGAAGATGCAGGGTCTTTCTATGGCTACACCTTC. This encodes CASSEDAGSFYGYTF.

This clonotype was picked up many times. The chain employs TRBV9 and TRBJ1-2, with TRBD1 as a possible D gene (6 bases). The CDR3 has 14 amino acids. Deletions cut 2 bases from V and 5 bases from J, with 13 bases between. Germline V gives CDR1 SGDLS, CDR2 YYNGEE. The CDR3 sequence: CASSVDSQGYGYTF. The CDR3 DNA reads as TGTGCCAGCAGCGTCGACAGCCAGGGGTATGGCTACACCTTC. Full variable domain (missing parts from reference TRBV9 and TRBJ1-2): DSGVTQTPKHLITATGQRVTLRCSPRSGDLSVYWYQQSLDQGLQFLIQYYNGEERAKGNILERFSAQQFPDLHSELNLSSLELGDSALYFCASSVDSQGYGYTFGSGTRLTVV.

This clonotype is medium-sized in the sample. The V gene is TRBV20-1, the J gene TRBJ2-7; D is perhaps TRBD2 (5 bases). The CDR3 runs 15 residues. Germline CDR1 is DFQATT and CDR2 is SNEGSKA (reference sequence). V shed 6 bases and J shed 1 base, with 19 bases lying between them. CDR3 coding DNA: TGCAGTGCGCCTCAGGTGCGGGCTTATTCCTACGAGCAGTACTTC. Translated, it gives CSAPQVRAYSYEQYF.

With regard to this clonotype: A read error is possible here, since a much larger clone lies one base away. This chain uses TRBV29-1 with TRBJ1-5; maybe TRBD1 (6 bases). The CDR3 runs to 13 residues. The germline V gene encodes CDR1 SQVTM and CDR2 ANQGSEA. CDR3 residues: CSVTQGSDQPHHF. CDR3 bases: TGCAGCGTGACACAGGGTTCGGATCAGCCCCATCATTTT.

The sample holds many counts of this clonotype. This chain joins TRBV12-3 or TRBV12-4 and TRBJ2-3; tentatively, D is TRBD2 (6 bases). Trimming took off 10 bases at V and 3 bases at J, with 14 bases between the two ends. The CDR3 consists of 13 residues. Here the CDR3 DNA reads TGTGCCACCATACCGGGGGTAACAGATACGCAGTATTTT. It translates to CATIPGVTDTQYF.

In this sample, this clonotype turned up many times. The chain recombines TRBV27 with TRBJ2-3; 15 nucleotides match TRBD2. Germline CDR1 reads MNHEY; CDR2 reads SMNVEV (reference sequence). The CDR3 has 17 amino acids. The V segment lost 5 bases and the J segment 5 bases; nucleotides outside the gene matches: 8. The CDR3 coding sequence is TGTGCCAGCAGTACCACCGGACTAGCGGGGGGGCAAGATACGCAGTATTTT. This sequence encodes CASSTTGLAGGQDTQYF.

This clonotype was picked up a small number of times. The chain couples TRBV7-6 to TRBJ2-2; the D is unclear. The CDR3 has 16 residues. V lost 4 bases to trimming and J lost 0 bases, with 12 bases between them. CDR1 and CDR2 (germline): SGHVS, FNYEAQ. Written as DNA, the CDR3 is TGTGCCAGCAGCTACTGGCCGTCTTCGAACACCGGGGAGCTGTTTTTT. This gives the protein CASSYWPSSNTGELFF.

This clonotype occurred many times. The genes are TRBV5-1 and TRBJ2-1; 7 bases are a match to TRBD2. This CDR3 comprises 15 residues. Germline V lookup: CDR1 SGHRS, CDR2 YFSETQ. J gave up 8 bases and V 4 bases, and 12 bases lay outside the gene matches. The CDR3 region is CASSPIENGRYEQFF. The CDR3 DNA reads TGCGCCAGCAGCCCAATAGAGAACGGGAGGTATGAGCAGTTCTTC.

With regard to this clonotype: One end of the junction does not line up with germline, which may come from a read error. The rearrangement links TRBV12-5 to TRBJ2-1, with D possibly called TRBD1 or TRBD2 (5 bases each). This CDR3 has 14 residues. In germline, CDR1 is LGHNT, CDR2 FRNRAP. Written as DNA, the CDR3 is TGTCCTAGTGCCCCGGGACGGACCTGCAATGAGCAGTTCTTC. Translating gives CPSAPGRTCNEQFF.

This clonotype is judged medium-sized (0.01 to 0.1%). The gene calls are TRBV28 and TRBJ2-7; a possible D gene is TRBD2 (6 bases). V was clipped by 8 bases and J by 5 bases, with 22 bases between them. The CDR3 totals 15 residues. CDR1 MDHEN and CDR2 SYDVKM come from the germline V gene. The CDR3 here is CASSSFGGSSDEQYF. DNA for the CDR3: TGTGCCAGCTCCTCCTTTGGGGGGAGTAGCGACGAGCAGTACTTC.

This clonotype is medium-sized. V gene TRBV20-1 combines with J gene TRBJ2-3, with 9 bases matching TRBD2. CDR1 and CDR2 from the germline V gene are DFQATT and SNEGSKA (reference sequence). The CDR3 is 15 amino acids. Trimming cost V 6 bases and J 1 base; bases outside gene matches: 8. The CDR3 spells CSAPPPSGGTDTQYF. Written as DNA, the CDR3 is TGCAGTGCCCCCCCTCCTAGCGGGGGCACAGATACGCAGTATTTT.

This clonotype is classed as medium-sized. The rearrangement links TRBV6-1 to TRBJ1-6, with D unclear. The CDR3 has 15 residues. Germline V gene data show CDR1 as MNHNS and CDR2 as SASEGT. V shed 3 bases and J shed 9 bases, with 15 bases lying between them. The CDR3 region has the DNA TGTGCCAGCAGTGAGAATATGGGGAGGTTTTCACCCCTCCACTTT. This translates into CASSENMGRFSPLHF.

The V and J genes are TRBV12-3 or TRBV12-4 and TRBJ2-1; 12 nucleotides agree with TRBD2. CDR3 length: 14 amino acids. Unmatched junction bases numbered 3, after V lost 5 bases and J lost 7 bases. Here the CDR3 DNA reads TGTGCCAGCAGTACTAGCGGGAGGTGGAATGAGCAGTTCTTC. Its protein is CASSTSGRWNEQFF.

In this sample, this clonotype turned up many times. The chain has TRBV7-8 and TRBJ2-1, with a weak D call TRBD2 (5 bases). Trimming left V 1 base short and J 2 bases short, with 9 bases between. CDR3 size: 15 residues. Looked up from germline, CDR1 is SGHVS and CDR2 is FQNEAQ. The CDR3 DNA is TGTGCCAGCAGCTTAGACGTCGGGACCTACAATGAGCAGTTCTTC. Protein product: CASSLDVGTYNEQFF.

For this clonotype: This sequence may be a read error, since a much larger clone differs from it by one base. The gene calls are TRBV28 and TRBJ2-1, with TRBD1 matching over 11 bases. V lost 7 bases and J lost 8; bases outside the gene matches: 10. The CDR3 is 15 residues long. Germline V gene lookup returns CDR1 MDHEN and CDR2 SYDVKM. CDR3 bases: TGTGCCAGCACCGAATGGACAGGGGGCTTGGATGAGCAGTTCTTC. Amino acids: CASTEWTGGLDEQFF.

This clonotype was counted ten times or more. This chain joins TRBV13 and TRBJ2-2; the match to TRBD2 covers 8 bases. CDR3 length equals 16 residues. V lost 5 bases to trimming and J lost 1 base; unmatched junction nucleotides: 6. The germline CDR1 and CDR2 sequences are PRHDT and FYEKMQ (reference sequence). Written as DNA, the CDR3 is TGTGCCAGCAGCGTCTTTGCGGGGGGGAACACCGGGGAGCTGTTTTTT. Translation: CASSVFAGGNTGELFF.

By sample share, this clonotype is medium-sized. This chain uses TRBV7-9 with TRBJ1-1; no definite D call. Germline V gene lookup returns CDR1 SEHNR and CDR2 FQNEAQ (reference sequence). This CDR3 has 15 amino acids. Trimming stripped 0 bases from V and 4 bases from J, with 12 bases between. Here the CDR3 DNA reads TGTGCCAGCAGCTTAGCAGGTGGGGTGAGCACTGAAGCTTTCTTT. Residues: CASSLAGGVSTEAFF.